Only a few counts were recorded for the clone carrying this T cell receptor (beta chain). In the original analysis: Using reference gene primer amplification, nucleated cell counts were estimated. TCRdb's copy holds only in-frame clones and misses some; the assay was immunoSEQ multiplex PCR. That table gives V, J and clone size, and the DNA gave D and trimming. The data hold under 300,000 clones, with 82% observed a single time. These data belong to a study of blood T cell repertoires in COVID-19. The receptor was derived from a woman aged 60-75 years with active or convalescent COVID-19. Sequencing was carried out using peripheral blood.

The CDR3 DNA is TGTGCCAGCTCCGACAGGGCCGGAAACACCATATATTTT. It yields the protein CASSDRAGNTIYF. This sequence joins TRBV6-5 and TRBJ1-3, with TRBD1 matching 7 bases. V trimming: 8 bases; J trimming: 4 bases; junction bases outside the gene matches: 5. CDR3 length equals 13 residues. Germline CDR1 is MNHEY and CDR2 is SVGAGI.